This is a list of T cell receptor beta chains from one sample in a study of T cell changes during pregnancy in multiple sclerosis. Produced via immunoSEQ multiplex PCR; TCRdb's table is partial and in-frame only. Of about 40,000 clones detected, 92% appear once; the ten largest clones hold roughly 13%. The sample was CD8+ T cells from peripheral blood mononuclear cells, taken in the first trimester of pregnancy. The source is a female donor with multiple sclerosis, enrolled in a pregnancy study. Each CDR3 is given without its conserved first and last residue.

v_call: TRBV9; cdr3_aa: ASSVVPAGTQETQY
v_call: TRBV9; cdr3_aa: ASSDRNGTSGGQETQY
v_call: TRBV14; cdr3_aa: ASSPTSGGSYEQY
v_call: TRBV5-4; cdr3_aa: ASSGQYSNYGYT
v_call: TRBV7-8; cdr3_aa: ASSSKQGATEAF
v_call: TRBV14; cdr3_aa: ASSQAWAAVVDTQY
v_call: TRBV5-1; cdr3_aa: ASSLEGGIQETQY
v_call: TRBV9; cdr3_aa: ASSVDPTAGVSTDTQY
v_call: TRBV18; cdr3_aa: ASSTRGLAGSYEQY
v_call: TRBV6-4; cdr3_aa: ASSDTGQGLFGYT
v_call: TRBV19; cdr3_aa: ASRPGTGVGEAF
v_call: TRBV11-3; cdr3_aa: ASEDRGGTGELF
v_call: TRBV27; cdr3_aa: ASSYFGQPQH
v_call: TRBV5-1; cdr3_aa: ASSLGQGQTGANVLT
v_call: TRBV15; cdr3_aa: ATSRGAYRTATNEKLF
v_call: TRBV5-1; cdr3_aa: ASGEQGIMNTEAF
v_call: TRBV13; cdr3_aa: ASSFRQGGGPQH
v_call: TRBV27; cdr3_aa: ASSTTTGYEQY
v_call: TRBV4-1; cdr3_aa: ASSHRDRGNQPQH
v_call: TRBV4-1; cdr3_aa: ASSRFGTGGNTGELF
v_call: TRBV7-8; cdr3_aa: ASSFLLAGGPPDTQY
v_call: TRBV4-1; cdr3_aa: ASSQDFNRGYTDTQY
v_call: TRBV11-2; cdr3_aa: ASSTYRVDKTEAF
v_call: TRBV4-1; cdr3_aa: ASSQGSSNQPQH
v_call: TRBV7-9; cdr3_aa: ASSGLAGVL
v_call: TRBV27; cdr3_aa: ASSSGNTEAF
v_call: TRBV19; cdr3_aa: ASSGTVSYEQY
v_call: TRBV13; cdr3_aa: ASTYPGGANTGELF
v_call: TRBV10-1; cdr3_aa: ASRAGTYAFLSGANVLT
v_call: TRBV13; cdr3_aa: ASSEELRNNEQF
v_call: TRBV13; cdr3_aa: ASSSTGGIDTQY
v_call: TRBV4-1; cdr3_aa: ASSLGTGHEQY
v_call: TRBV13; cdr3_aa: ASSSKRGGRLNYGYT
v_call: TRBV5-4; cdr3_aa: ASSGDRAEIAEQF
v_call: TRBV9; cdr3_aa: ASSVFSGGGETQY
v_call: TRBV5-4; cdr3_aa: ASSPDRGKKDEQY
v_call: TRBV4-1; cdr3_aa: ASSRGPEADTQY
v_call: TRBV6-5; cdr3_aa: ASTWTENTEAF
v_call: TRBV2; cdr3_aa: ARVWTAEAF
v_call: TRBV11-3; cdr3_aa: ASSFLGGEQY
v_call: TRBV28; cdr3_aa: ASRGAGIQETQY
v_call: TRBV7-9; cdr3_aa: ASSPPRGGNTEAF
v_call: TRBV15; cdr3_aa: ATKDRVMDQPQH
v_call: TRBV6-5; cdr3_aa: ASSHLAGSYNEQF
v_call: TRBV7-8; cdr3_aa: ASRLGGAGNTIY